This entry lists 27 T cell receptor beta chains sequenced from one sample in a study of blood T cell repertoires in COVID-19. Clones were sequenced by immunoSEQ multiplex PCR, and TCRdb holds only the in-frame ones, with some missing. Among roughly 250,000 clones listed, roughly 80% were seen once. The sample comprised peripheral blood. These receptors were collected from a woman aged 40 to 50 with active or convalescent COVID-19.

V is TRBV5-1 and J is TRBJ1-2; 7 bases are a match to TRBD1. The V segment lost 4 bases and the J segment 8 bases; nucleotides outside the gene matches: 5. CDR1 and CDR2 (germline): SGHRS, YFSETQ. The CDR3 sequence is 12 residues long. DNA for the CDR3: TGCGCCAGCAGCGAAGGGACAGAGGGCTACACCTTC. Its translation: CASSEGTEGYTF.

This chain links TRBV7-2 with TRBJ1-3, with TRBD1 matching over 9 bases. Unmatched junction bases numbered 3, after V lost 5 bases and J lost 1 base. There are 15 residues in the CDR3. Germline V CDR1 and CDR2: SGHTA, FQGNSA. The CDR3 sequence is CASSATGGSGNTIYF. CDR3 sequence (DNA): TGTGCCAGCAGCGCGACAGGGGGGTCTGGAAACACCATATATTTT.

The genes are TRBV4-1 and TRBJ2-5, with D possibly matching TRBD2 (7 bases). CDR3 size: 14 residues. V lost 4 bases and J lost 5, with 14 bases in between. Germline CDR1 is MGHRA and CDR2 is YSYEKL. CDR3 region: CASSPGGQRETQYF. The CDR3, as DNA: TGCGCCAGCAGCCCGGGGGGCCAGCGGGAGACCCAGTACTTC.

The chain joins TRBV10-3 to TRBJ1-1; 9 bases are a match to TRBD1. CDR3 length equals 13 residues. Germline values: CDR1 ENHRY, CDR2 SYGVKD. V dropped 11 bases and J dropped 4; count of bases not matched to a gene: 8. The CDR3 spells CAAGQGPGTEAFF. The CDR3 region has the DNA TGTGCCGCGGGACAGGGACCCGGCACTGAAGCTTTCTTT.

The chain carries TRBV18 and TRBJ1-2; tentative D call: TRBD1 (6 bases). The CDR3 runs to 16 residues. V was shortened by 1 base and J by 0 bases, with 12 bases between the two germline ends. CDR1 KGHSH and CDR2 LQKENI come from the germline V gene. This chain's CDR3 is CASSPLSDRTNYGYTF. DNA of the CDR3: TGTGCCAGCTCACCACTGTCGGACAGAACTAACTATGGCTACACCTTC.

This rearrangement joins TRBV3-1 (or the pseudogene TRBV3-2) to TRBJ2-5; 10 bases are a match to TRBD2. The CDR3 covers 15 residues. The J segment lost 4 bases and the V segment lost 9 bases, leaving 11 bases of the junction unmatched. CDR1 and CDR2 (germline): LGHDT, YNNKEL (reference sequence). The CDR3: CASEAGGESRETQYF. The CDR3 bases are TGTGCCAGTGAAGCGGGGGGGGAATCAAGAGAGACCCAGTACTTC.

The chain couples TRBV7-8 to TRBJ2-1; the match to TRBD1 covers 8 bases. The CDR3 covers 18 residues. Germline V lookup: CDR1 SGHVS, CDR2 FQNEAQ. The J segment lost 5 bases and the V segment lost 5 bases, leaving 17 bases of the junction unmatched. DNA for the CDR3: TGTGCCAGCAGCCGAGTGCTTCGTATGGGACAGGCGCACAATGAGCAGTTCTTC. Encoded protein: CASSRVLRMGQAHNEQFF.

J is TRBJ1-2 and V is TRBV6-1; D call uncertain. The CDR3 is 15 residues long. V was clipped by 2 bases and J by 6 bases, with 16 bases between them. Germline CDR1 MNHNS, CDR2 SASEGT. CDR3 sequence: CASSEPPPPGDGYTF. The CDR3 DNA reads TGTGCCAGCAGTGAACCCCCACCCCCCGGAGATGGCTACACCTTC.

This clone was counted a single time. Its ends do not fully match the called genes, so a read error is possible. The chain couples TRBV5-1 to TRBJ2-4, with a tentative D call TRBD1 (5 bases). Germline CDR1 SGHRS, CDR2 YFSETQ. The CDR3 loop spans 14 amino acids. CDR3 region: CASSLESGNFWLHF. The CDR3 DNA reads as TGCGCCAGCAGCTTGGAATCAGGGAACTTTTGGTTACACTTC.

This chain uses TRBV15 with TRBJ2-1; D gene unclear. The germline V and J ends were trimmed by 4 bases and 5 bases, with 18 bases remaining between them. The CDR3 is made up of 16 amino acids. Germline V CDR1 and CDR2: LNHNV, YYDKDF (reference sequence). CDR3: CATSTQPPRNNNEQFF. Here the CDR3 DNA reads TGTGCCACCAGCACCCAACCGCCGCGGAACAACAATGAGCAGTTCTTC.

This clone was counted a single time. The chain has TRBV4-2 and TRBJ2-4; 8 bases fit TRBD2. Losses at the gene ends were 0 bases for V and 8 bases for J; bases not matched to a gene: 6. This CDR3 has 15 amino acids. Germline CDR1 and CDR2: LGHNA and YNFKEQ. CDR3 loop: CASSQEGTSGYIQYF. The CDR3 nucleotides read TGTGCCAGCAGCCAAGAAGGCACTAGCGGATACATTCAGTACTTC.

The rearrangement uses TRBV7-3 and TRBJ1-1; D gene unclear. V lost 4 bases, J lost 2 bases, and 8 bases lay in between. Germline CDR1 and CDR2: SGHTA and FQGTGA. The CDR3 contains 13 residues. CDR3 sequence reads: CASSYTENTEAFF. The CDR3 DNA is TGTGCCAGCAGCTACACAGAAAACACTGAAGCTTTCTTT.

The chain joins TRBV12-3 or TRBV12-4 to TRBJ1-2, with 9 bases that match TRBD1. CDR3 length: 13 amino acids. V dropped 6 bases and J dropped 5; count of bases not matched to a gene: 4. The CDR3 loop reads CASRPTGGYGYTF. For the CDR3, the DNA is TGTGCCAGCAGACCGACAGGGGGTTATGGCTACACCTTC.

V and J are TRBV23-1 and TRBJ2-2, with 10 positions matching TRBD1. TRBV23-1 is classed as an ORF, of uncertain function. This CDR3 is built from 14 residues. V shed 9 bases and J 3 bases; nucleotides not matched to a gene: 4. CDR3: CASRQGADTGELFF. In nucleotides, the CDR3 is TGCGCCAGTAGACAGGGGGCGGACACCGGGGAGCTGTTTTTT.

The V and J genes are TRBV2 and TRBJ1-5; unclear D gene. CDR1 SNHLY and CDR2 FYNNEI come from the germline V gene. This CDR3 comprises 13 residues. V gave up 9 bases and J gave up 5 bases, with 14 bases separating them. The CDR3 region has the DNA TGTGCCAGTGGACGGGGATTGGATCAGCCCCAGCATTTT. It codes for CASGRGLDQPQHF.

The chain recombines TRBV27 with TRBJ1-4, with TRBD1 matching 10 bases. This CDR3 comprises 15 residues. The junction had 8 bases not matched to a gene; V was cut back by 6 bases and J by 7 bases. Germline V gene lookup returns CDR1 MNHEY and CDR2 SMNVEV (reference sequence). The CDR3 bases are TGTGCCAGCAGCGACAGGGGGCAGCAGTTTGAAAAACTGTTTTTT. Its translation is CASSDRGQQFEKLFF.

This chain connects TRBV2 to TRBJ2-3; D is perhaps TRBD2 (5 bases). The CDR3 is 11 residues long. Trimming removed 5 bases at V and 10 bases at J, with 10 bases between. Germline CDR1 is SNHLY and CDR2 is FYNNEI. The CDR3 protein is CASSSRESQYF. In DNA form, the CDR3 reads TGTGCCAGCAGTTCGAGGGAATCGCAGTATTTT.

This clone has only a few counts. V usage is TRBV9 and J usage is TRBJ2-5; 7 bases line up with TRBD1. Germline V gene lookup returns CDR1 SGDLS and CDR2 YYNGEE. V shed 3 bases, J shed 5 bases, and the junction held 7 bases outside the gene matches. The CDR3 runs 14 residues. The CDR3 coding sequence is TGTGCCAGCAGCGCGACAGGGTTGCAGGAGACCCAGTACTTC. It encodes CASSATGLQETQYF. The complete variable domain, with remaining parts taken from reference TRBV9 and TRBJ2-5, reads DSGVTQTPKHLITATGQRVTLRCSPRSGDLSVYWYQQSLDQGLQFLIQYYNGEERAKGNILERFSAQQFPDLHSELNLSSLELGDSALYFCASSATGLQETQYFGPGTRLLVL.

The chain recombines TRBV4-2 with TRBJ2-1; 7 bases align to TRBD2. Germline CDR1 reads LGHNA; CDR2 reads YNFKEQ. This CDR3 is built from 16 residues. V was pared by 4 bases and J by 4 bases, with 10 bases of the junction left unmatched. CDR3 region: CASSRLGRAAYNEQFF. The CDR3 DNA reads TGTGCCAGCAGCCGACTAGGGAGGGCGGCTTACAATGAGCAGTTCTTC.

V and J are TRBV10-2 and TRBJ1-3; 7 nucleotides line up with TRBD1. V lost 5 bases and J lost 3; bases outside the gene matches: 4. The V gene's germline CDR1 is WSHSY and CDR2 SAAADI. The CDR3 runs 14 residues. The CDR3 sequence: CASSRGLDGNTIYF. The CDR3 DNA is TGCGCCAGCAGTAGGGGGCTGGATGGAAACACCATATATTTT.

V gene TRBV11-1 combines with J gene TRBJ1-1, with TRBD1 identical over 7 bases. In germline, CDR1 is SGHAT, CDR2 FQDESV (reference sequence). V gave up 3 bases and J gave up 1 base; unmatched junction bases: 5. The CDR3 length is 15 residues. CDR3 residues: CASSFLTGSNTEAFF. The CDR3 coding sequence is TGTGCCAGCAGCTTCCTGACAGGGTCGAACACTGAAGCTTTCTTT.

In this sample, this clone turned up once. The chain combines TRBV2 with TRBJ1-5; D is ambiguous. The ends were cut back, 8 bases at V and 3 bases at J, with 14 bases in the middle. The length of the CDR3 is 14 residues. Germline V gives CDR1 SNHLY, CDR2 FYNNEI. Here the CDR3 DNA reads TGTGCCAGCGTCGGTCCCCCATTCAATCAGCCCCAGCATTTT. Encoded protein: CASVGPPFNQPQHF.

The chain carries TRBV10-1 and TRBJ2-5, with D maybe TRBD1 (6 bases). The V end was cut by 3 bases, the J end by 5 bases, with 16 bases between. This CDR3 comprises 15 residues. Germline assignment: CDR1 WNHNN and CDR2 SYGVQD (reference sequence). CDR3 amino acids: CASSDTGSVEETQYF. The CDR3 nucleotides are TGCGCCAGCAGTGACACAGGGTCGGTCGAGGAGACCCAGTACTTC.

The V gene is TRBV6-5, the J gene TRBJ1-4, with 7 bases that match TRBD1. This CDR3 has 14 residues. V lost 8 bases and J lost 5; bases outside the gene matches: 8. Germline CDR1 MNHEY, CDR2 SVGAGI. The CDR3 loop reads CASSGTAWNEKLFF. DNA for the CDR3: TGTGCCAGCTCAGGGACAGCGTGGAATGAAAAACTGTTTTTT.

This rearrangement joins TRBV28 to TRBJ1-3; TRBD1 matches at 7 bases. Germline assignment: CDR1 MDHEN and CDR2 SYDVKM. The V segment lost 5 bases and the J segment 2 bases; nucleotides outside the gene matches: 6. This CDR3 spans 15 amino acids. The CDR3 is CASSIPTGTGNTIYF. CDR3 in DNA: TGTGCCAGCAGTATCCCGACAGGGACTGGAAACACCATATATTTT.

This chain links TRBV19 with TRBJ2-2; D possibly corresponds to TRBD1 (6 bases). V lost 7 bases to trimming and J lost 1 base, with 13 bases between them. CDR1 and CDR2 (germline): LNHDA, SQIVND (reference sequence). The CDR3 length is 15 residues. The CDR3 DNA reads as TGTGCCAGTACCCCAGACAGGCTGAACACCGGGGAGCTGTTTTTT. Its protein product is CASTPDRLNTGELFF.

The rearrangement uses TRBV2 and TRBJ1-2; no clear D gene. The CDR3 spans 17 residues. Germline lookup yields CDR1 SNHLY and CDR2 FYNNEI. Trimming removed 5 bases at V and 0 bases at J, with 19 bases between. The DNA of the CDR3 is TGTGCCAGCAGTTTTGAGTCGAGGTTCGGGACTAACTATGGCTACACCTTC. Protein product: CASSFESRFGTNYGYTF.